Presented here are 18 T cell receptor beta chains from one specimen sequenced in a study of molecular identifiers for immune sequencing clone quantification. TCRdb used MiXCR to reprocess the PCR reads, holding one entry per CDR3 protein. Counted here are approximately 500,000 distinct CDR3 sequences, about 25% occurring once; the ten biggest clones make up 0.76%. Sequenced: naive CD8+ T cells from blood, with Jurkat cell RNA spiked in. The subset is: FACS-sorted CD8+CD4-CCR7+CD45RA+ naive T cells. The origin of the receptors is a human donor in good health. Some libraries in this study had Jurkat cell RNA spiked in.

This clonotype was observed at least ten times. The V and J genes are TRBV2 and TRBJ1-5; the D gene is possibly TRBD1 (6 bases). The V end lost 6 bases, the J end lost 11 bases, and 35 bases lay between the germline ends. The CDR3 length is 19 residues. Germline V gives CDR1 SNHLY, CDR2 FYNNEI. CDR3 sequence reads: CASSARYQPGRDTGDAQHF. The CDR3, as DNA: TGTGCCAGCAGCGCGCGATACCAGCCGGGCAGGGACACGGGTGACGCCCAGCATTTT.

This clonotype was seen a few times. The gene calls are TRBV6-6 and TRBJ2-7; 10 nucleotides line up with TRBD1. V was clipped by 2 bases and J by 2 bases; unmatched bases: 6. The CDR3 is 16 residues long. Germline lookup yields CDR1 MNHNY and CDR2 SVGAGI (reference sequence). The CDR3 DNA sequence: TGTGCCAGCAGTTACGGTTCCGGGACAGGGGCCTACGAGCAGTACTTC. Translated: CASSYGSGTGAYEQYF.

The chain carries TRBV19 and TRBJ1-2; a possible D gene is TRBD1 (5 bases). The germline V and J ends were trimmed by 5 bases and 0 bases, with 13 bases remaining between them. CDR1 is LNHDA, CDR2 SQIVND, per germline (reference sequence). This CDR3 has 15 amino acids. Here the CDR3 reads CASSPRDDSNYGYTF. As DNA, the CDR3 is TGTGCCAGTAGTCCCCGGGACGACTCTAACTATGGCTACACCTTC.

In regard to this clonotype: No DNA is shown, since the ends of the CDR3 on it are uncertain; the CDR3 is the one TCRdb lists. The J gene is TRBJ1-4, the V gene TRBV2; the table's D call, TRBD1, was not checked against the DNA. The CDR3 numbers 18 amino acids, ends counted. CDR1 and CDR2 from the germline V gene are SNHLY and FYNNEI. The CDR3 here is CAGKPLFGPGGPNEKLFF.

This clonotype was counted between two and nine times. This CDR3 reads CSVETPYRVEGEKLFF. In nucleotides, the CDR3 is TGCAGCGTAGAAACTCCATACAGGGTAGAGGGTGAAAAACTGTTTTTT. The V gene is TRBV29-1, the J gene TRBJ1-4; tentatively, D is TRBD1 (6 bases). CDR3 size: 16 residues. With 6 bases removed from V and 7 bases from J, the gap between germline ends came to 24 bases. CDR1 is SQVTM, CDR2 ANQGSEA, per germline. Filled out from reference TRBV29-1 and TRBJ1-4, the complete variable domain reads SAVISQKPSRDICQRGTSLTIQCQVDSQVTMMFWYRQQPGQSLTLIATANQGSEATYESGFVIDKFPISRPNLTFSTLTVSNMSPEDSSIYLCSVETPYRVEGEKLFFGSGTQLSVL.

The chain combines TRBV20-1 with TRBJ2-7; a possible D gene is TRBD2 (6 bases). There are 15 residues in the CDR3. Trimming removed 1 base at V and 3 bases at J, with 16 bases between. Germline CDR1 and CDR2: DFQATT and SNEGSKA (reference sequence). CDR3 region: CSARGLGLPNYEQYF. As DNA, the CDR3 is TGCAGTGCTAGAGGCCTGGGACTTCCCAACTACGAGCAGTACTTC.

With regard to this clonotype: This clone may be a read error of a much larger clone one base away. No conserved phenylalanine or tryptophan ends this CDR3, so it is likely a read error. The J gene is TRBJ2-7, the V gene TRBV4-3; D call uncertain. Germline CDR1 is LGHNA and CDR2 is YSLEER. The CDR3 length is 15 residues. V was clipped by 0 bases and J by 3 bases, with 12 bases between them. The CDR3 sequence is CASSQDKTAFYEQYL. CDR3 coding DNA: TGCGCCAGCAGCCAAGATAAGACTGCCTTCTACGAGCAGTACCTC.

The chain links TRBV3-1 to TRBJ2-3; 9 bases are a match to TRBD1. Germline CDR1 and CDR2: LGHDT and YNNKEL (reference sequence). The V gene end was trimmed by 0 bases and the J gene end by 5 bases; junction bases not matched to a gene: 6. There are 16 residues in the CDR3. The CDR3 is CASSQDVPGQGDTQYF. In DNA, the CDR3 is TGTGCCAGCAGCCAAGATGTACCGGGACAGGGAGATACGCAGTATTTT.

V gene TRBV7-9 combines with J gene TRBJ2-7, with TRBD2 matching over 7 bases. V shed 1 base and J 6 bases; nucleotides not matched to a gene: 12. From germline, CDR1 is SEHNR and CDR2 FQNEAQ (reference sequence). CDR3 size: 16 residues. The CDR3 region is CASSLGYSRDYLEQYF. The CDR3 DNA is TGTGCCAGCAGCTTAGGCTACAGCCGGGACTATCTCGAGCAGTACTTC.

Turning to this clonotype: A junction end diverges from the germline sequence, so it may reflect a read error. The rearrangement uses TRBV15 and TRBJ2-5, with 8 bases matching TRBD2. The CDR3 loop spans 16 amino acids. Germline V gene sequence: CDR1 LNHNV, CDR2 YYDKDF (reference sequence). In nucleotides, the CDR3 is TGTGCCACAAGCAGCACTAGCGGAAGCTACCAAGAGACCCAGTACTTC. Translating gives CATSSTSGSYQETQYF.

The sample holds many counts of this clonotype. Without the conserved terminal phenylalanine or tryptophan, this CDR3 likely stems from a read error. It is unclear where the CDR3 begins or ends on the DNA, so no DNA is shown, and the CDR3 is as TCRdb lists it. The CDR3 protein is CASSLYGRVQSVL. This sequence joins TRBV28 and TRBJ2-7; the table's D call, TRBD2, was not checked against the DNA. Germline CDR1 is MDHEN and CDR2 is SYDVKM. The CDR3 spans 13 amino acids, including both terminal residues.

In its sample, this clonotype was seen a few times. This chain's CDR3 is CASSIATDYEQYF. In DNA, the CDR3 is TGTGCCAGTAGTATAGCGACAGACTACGAGCAGTACTTC. The chain carries TRBV19 and TRBJ2-7, with D possibly TRBD1 on 5 matching bases. Trimming took 1 base from V and 3 from J, leaving 7 bases between them. Germline assignment: CDR1 LNHDA and CDR2 SQIVND (reference sequence). The CDR3 is 13 residues long.

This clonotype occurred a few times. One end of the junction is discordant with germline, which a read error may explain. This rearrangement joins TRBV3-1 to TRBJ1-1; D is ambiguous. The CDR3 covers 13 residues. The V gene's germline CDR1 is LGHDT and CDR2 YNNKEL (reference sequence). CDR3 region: CAGSSSVDTEAFF. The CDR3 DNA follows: TGTGCCGGCAGCTCATCTGTGGACACTGAAGCTTTCTTT.

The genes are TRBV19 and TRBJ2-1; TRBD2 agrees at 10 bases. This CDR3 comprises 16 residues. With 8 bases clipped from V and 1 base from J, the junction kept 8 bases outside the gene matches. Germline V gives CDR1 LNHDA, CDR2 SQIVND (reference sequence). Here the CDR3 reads CASGAASGGSYNEQFF. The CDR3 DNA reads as TGTGCCAGTGGTGCCGCTAGCGGGGGTTCCTACAATGAGCAGTTCTTC.

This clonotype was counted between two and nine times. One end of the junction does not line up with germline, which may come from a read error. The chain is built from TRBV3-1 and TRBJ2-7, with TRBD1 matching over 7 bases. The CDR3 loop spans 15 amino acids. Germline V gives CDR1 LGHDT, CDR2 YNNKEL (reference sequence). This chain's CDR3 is CASRQEPGQYYEQYF. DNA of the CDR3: TGTGCCAGCAGACAAGAGCCGGGACAGTACTACGAGCAGTACTTC.

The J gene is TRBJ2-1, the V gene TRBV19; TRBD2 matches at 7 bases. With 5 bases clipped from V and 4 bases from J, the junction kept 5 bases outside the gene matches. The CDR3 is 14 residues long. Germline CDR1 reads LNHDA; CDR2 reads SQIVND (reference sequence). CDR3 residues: CASSRLAEYNEQFF. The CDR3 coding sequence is TGTGCCAGTAGTCGGCTAGCGGAATACAATGAGCAGTTCTTC.

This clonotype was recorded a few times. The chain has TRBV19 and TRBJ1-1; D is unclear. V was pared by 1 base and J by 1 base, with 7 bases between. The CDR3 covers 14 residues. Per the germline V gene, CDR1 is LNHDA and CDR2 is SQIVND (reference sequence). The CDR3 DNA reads TGTGCCAGTAGTATAGGACATTCGAACACTGAAGCTTTCTTT. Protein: CASSIGHSNTEAFF.

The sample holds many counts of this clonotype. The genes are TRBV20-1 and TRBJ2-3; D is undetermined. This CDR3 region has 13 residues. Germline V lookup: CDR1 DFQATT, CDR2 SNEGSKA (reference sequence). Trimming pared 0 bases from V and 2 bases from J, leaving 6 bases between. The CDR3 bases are TGCAGTGCTAGAGATCTCCTCACAGATACGCAGTATTTT. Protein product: CSARDLLTDTQYF.